The clone carrying this T cell receptor beta chain was seen ten or more times. TCR beta CDR3 regions were amplified from RNA transcripts. HTBI-primed first-round RT-PCR preceded second-round multiplex PCR. TCRdb independently ran MiXCR on the multiplex PCR reads; one entry per CDR3 protein. The sample yields some 410,000 distinct CDR3 sequences, roughly 21% seen once. The sample belongs to a study of Graves' ophthalmopathy and Graves' hyperthyroidism. Lactation, pregnancy, uncontrolled infections and other autoimmune diseases were all grounds for excluding patients. Germline V gives CDR1 DFQATT, CDR2 SNEGSKA (reference sequence). The CDR3 sequence is 14 residues long. The ends were cut back, 6 bases at V and 1 base at J, with 16 bases in the middle.

Sequencing was carried out using peripheral blood. V gene TRBV20-1 combines with J gene TRBJ2-7, with unresolved D. This TCR derives from a woman under 30 with stable Graves' hyperthyroidism. For the CDR3, the DNA is TGCAGTGCGTCGTTGCTGGGTGGGTCCTACGAGCAGTACTTC. Encoded protein: CSASLLGGSYEQYF.